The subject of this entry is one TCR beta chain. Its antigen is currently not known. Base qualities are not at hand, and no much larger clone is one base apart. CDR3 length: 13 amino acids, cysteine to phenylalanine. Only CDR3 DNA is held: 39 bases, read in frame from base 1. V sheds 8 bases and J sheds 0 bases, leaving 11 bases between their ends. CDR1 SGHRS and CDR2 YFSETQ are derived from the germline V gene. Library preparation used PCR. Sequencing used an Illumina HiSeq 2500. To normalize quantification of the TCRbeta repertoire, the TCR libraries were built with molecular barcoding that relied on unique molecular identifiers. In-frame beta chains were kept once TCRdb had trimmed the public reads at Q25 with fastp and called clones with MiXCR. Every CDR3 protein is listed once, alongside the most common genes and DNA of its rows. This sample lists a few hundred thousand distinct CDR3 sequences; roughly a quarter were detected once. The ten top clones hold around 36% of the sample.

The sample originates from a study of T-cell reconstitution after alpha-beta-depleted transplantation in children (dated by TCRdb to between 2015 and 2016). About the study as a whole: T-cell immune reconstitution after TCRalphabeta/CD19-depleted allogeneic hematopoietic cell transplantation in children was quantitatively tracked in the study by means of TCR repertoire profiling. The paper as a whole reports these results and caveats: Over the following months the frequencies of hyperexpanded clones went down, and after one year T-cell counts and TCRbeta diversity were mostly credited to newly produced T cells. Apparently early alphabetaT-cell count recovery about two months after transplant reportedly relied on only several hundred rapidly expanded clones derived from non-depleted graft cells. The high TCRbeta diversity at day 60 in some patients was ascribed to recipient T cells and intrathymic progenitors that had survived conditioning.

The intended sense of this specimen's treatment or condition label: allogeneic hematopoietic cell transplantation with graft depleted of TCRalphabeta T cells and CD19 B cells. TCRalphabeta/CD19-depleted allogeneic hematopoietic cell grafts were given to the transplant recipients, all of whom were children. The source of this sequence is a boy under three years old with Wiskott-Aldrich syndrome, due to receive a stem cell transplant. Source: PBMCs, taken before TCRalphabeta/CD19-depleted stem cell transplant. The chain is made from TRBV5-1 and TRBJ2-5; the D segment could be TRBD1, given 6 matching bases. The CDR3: CASSQGHQETQYF. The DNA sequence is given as TGCGCCAGTTCACAGGGCCACCAAGAGACCCAGTACTTC.